This is a list of T cell receptor beta chains from one sample in a study of blood T cell repertoires in COVID-19. TCRdb's copy holds only in-frame clones and misses some; the assay was immunoSEQ multiplex PCR. This sample has about 140,000 clones; around 83% occur once, and the top ten carry less than 5%. Material: peripheral blood. Source of these receptors: a woman of 80 years or more with acute or convalescent COVID-19. Both conserved end residues are part of each CDR3. The D gene is left open where the match is weak. Clone size is shown for a subset of rows, as once, few, many or a class of expanded clone.

TRBJ2-1,TRBV5-1,TRBD2,-,TGCGCCAGCAGCTTGGGACTAGCGGGAGGTGAGCAGTTCTTC,CASSLGLAGGEQFF
TRBJ2-7,TRBV4-1,-,-,TGCGCCAGCCGAAGGACAGAAGCTTACGAGCAGTACTTC,CASRRTEAYEQYF
TRBJ1-3,TRBV10-3,TRBD1,-,TGTGCCATCAGTGAGGGACAGGGGTTGATAAACACCATATATTTT,CAISEGQGLINTIYF
TRBJ1-1,TRBV21-1,-,once,TGTGCCAGCAGCACCCGGGGGGGGGCTTACATGAACACTGAAGCTTTCTTT,CASSTRGGAYMNTEAFF
TRBJ2-2,TRBV13,-,-,TGTGCCAGCAGCATCGCCGGGGCCGGGGAGCTGTTTTTT,CASSIAGAGELFF
TRBJ2-3,TRBV19,-,-,TGTGCCAGTAGTGGGGCAGGTCTATCGCCTCGAGATACGCAGTATTTT,CASSGAGLSPRDTQYF
TRBJ2-7,TRBV9,TRBD2,few,TGTGCCAGCAGCGTAGGTCTAGCGGGGGGTGGCGAGCAGTACTTC,CASSVGLAGGGEQYF
TRBJ1-1,TRBV28,-,-,TGTGCCAGCGACAGCATGAACACTGAAGCTTTCTTT,CASDSMNTEAFF
TRBJ2-4,TRBV12-3/TRBV12-4,-,few,TGTGCCAGCAGTTTATCTAGTTTCAGTAGTCAGTACTTC,CASSLSSFSSQYF
TRBJ2-4,TRBV15,TRBD1,-,TGTGCCACCAGCAGAGAAATTCCCAGGACAGGGGGCGCTGGGTTCCAAAACATTCAGTACTTC,CATSREIPRTGGAGFQNIQYF
TRBJ1-2,TRBV15,-,-,TGTGCCACCAGCAGTCAACGGGGGAGTAACTATGGCTACACCTTC,CATSSQRGSNYGYTF
TRBJ1-1,TRBV11-2,-,-,TGTGCCAGCAGCTGGGATGGCGTGAGGGTCACTGAAGCTTTCTTT,CASSWDGVRVTEAFF
TRBJ1-1,TRBV4-2,TRBD1,-,TGTGCCAGCAGCCAACCAACAGGGGACACTGAAGCTTTCTTT,CASSQPTGDTEAFF
TRBJ1-1,TRBV2,-,-,TGTGCCAGCAGAGATACAGGGAACACTGAAGCTTTCTTT,CASRDTGNTEAFF
TRBJ2-2,TRBV15,TRBD1,-,TGTGCCACCAGCGCCCAACAGGGGGCAGTGACCGGGGAGCTGTTTTTT,CATSAQQGAVTGELFF
TRBJ2-7,TRBV3-1/TRBV3-2,TRBD1,-,TGTGCCAGCAGCCAACGGTCTCCGGGACAGGGGGCCTACGAGCAGTACTTC,CASSQRSPGQGAYEQYF
TRBJ2-2,TRBV18,TRBD1,-,TGTGCCAGCTCACCAACCAGGGGGCGCGCCGGGGAGCTGTTTTTT,CASSPTRGRAGELFF
TRBJ2-1,TRBV28,TRBD2,-,TGTGCCAGCAGCGGCGGGACTAGCGGGGGCCCCAATGAGCAGTTCTTC,CASSGGTSGGPNEQFF
TRBJ2-1,TRBV9,TRBD2,-,TGTGCCAGCAGCGGCGGGGGGCGCTCCTACAATGAGCAGTTCTTC,CASSGGGRSYNEQFF
TRBJ2-3,TRBV2,TRBD2,-,TGTGCCAGCACCGGGGGGGACACAGATACGCAGTATTTT,CASTGGDTDTQYF
TRBJ1-3,TRBV6-1,-,few,TGTGCCAGCAGTGACGCGAGTGGTGGAAACACCATATATTTT,CASSDASGGNTIYF
TRBJ1-1,TRBV30,-,-,TGTGCCTGGAGTGTGGTGGGGCTGAACACTGAAGCTTTCTTT,CAWSVVGLNTEAFF
TRBJ1-1,TRBV7-9,-,-,TGTGCCAGCAGCTGGACAGCTTTGCCTGAAGCTTTCTTT,CASSWTALPEAFF
TRBJ2-2,TRBV5-4,TRBD1,-,TGTGCCAGCAGTTCACCGACAGGGTTTGACACCGGGGAGCTGTTTTTT,CASSSPTGFDTGELFF
TRBJ2-3,TRBV19,-,-,TGTGCCAGTAGTGGATCGTTCGGGGGCACAGATACGCAGTATTTT,CASSGSFGGTDTQYF
TRBJ1-2,TRBV11-2,TRBD1,-,TGTGCCAGCAGCCAAAACCGGGACAGGGGAGTAGGGGGCTACACCTTC,CASSQNRDRGVGGYTF
TRBJ2-7,TRBV15,TRBD1,-,TGTGCCACCAGCAAGCGAAACAGGGGGCTCCCCGAGCAGTACTTC,CATSKRNRGLPEQYF
TRBJ2-7,TRBV5-1,TRBD2,once,TGCGCCAGCAGCCCGGGGACTAGCGGGGGTAGGCTCTCCTACGAGCAGTACTTC,CASSPGTSGGRLSYEQYF
TRBJ2-3,TRBV24-1,-,-,TGTGCCACCAGTGATTTGGGGCAAGCAGATACGCAGTATTTT,CATSDLGQADTQYF
TRBJ2-1,TRBV5-1,TRBD1,once,TGCGCCAGCAGCTTGACGCCCGGGACAGGCAATGAGCAGTTCTTC,CASSLTPGTGNEQFF
TRBJ2-3,TRBV5-1,TRBD1,few,TGCGCCAGCAGCCAGGGGGACCCCCGAACAGATACGCAGTATTTT,CASSQGDPRTDTQYF
TRBJ1-2,TRBV5-4,-,-,TGTGCCAGCAGCCCGGGTCTGAGGGACTATGGCTACACCTTC,CASSPGLRDYGYTF
TRBJ1-2,TRBV24-1,-,-,TGTGCCACCAGTGACGACAGGTACTGGGGTGGCTACACCTTC,CATSDDRYWGGYTF
TRBJ1-2,TRBV7-8,TRBD1,-,TGTGCCAGCAGCTTAGACAGGGGGAGCTTTTATGGCTACACCTTC,CASSLDRGSFYGYTF
TRBJ1-4,TRBV7-6,-,-,TGTGCCAGCAGCTTAATGGCGGATGAAAAACTGTTTTTT,CASSLMADEKLFF
TRBJ1-1,TRBV19,-,-,TGTGCCAGTAGTATAGGTGGAGGGGTAGTGACTGAAGCTTTCTTT,CASSIGGGVVTEAFF
TRBJ1-5,TRBV10-2,TRBD1,few,TGCGCCAGCAGCGAACAGGGGGCCAGTCAGCCCCAGCATTTT,CASSEQGASQPQHF
TRBJ2-1,TRBV3-1/TRBV3-2,-,-,TGTGCCAGCAGCCAAGTGGGGGGTTACTACAATGAGCAGTTCTTC,CASSQVGGYYNEQFF
TRBJ2-5,TRBV9,-,-,TGTGCCAGCAGCGTCCTGGGGGGGGCCCAAGAGACCCAGTACTTC,CASSVLGGAQETQYF
TRBJ1-2,TRBV28,-,-,TGTGCCAGTCAGGCGGGGGCTAACTATGGCTACACCTTC,CASQAGANYGYTF
TRBJ1-2,TRBV5-1,-,-,TGCGCCAGCAGACCTCCGGGACACCAAGAGGGCTATGGCTACACCTTC,CASRPPGHQEGYGYTF
TRBJ2-7,TRBV5-1,TRBD1,-,TGCGCCAGCAGTGCAGGGGGCGCAACGCGCGAGCAGTACTTC,CASSAGGATREQYF
TRBJ2-1,TRBV6-1,TRBD2,-,TGTGCCAGCAGTGAATTAGCGGGGCCCCTAATCTACAATGAGCAGTTCTTC,CASSELAGPLIYNEQFF
TRBJ1-2,TRBV5-6,-,-,TGTGCCACCCAGGGACACCTTAACTATGGCTACACCTTC,CATQGHLNYGYTF
TRBJ2-7,TRBV20-1,-,-,TGCAGTGCTAGTGACCCCAGCGGCACCCTCTCCTACGAGCAGTACTTC,CSASDPSGTLSYEQYF
TRBJ2-1,TRBV6-5,TRBD2,-,TGTGCCAGCATTCTAGCGGGGGTAACCTACAATGAGCAGTTCTTC,CASILAGVTYNEQFF
TRBJ1-3,TRBV5-5,TRBD1,once,TGTGCCAGCAGCACCCGGACAGGGCAGGGTGGAAACACCATATATTTT,CASSTRTGQGGNTIYF
TRBJ2-3,TRBV29-1,TRBD1,-,TGCAGCGTCAGGACAGGTCCAGATACGCAGTATTTT,CSVRTGPDTQYF
TRBJ2-1,TRBV27,-,-,TGTGCCAGCAGTTTAGGAGGGCGGCCAGAGAATGAGCAGTTCTTC,CASSLGGRPENEQFF
TRBJ2-1,TRBV7-9,-,-,TGTGCCAGCAGCTTAGTTGAGGAGCAGTTCTTC,CASSLVEEQFF
TRBJ1-1,TRBV24-1,TRBD1,-,TGTGCCACCAGTGATTTGCTACAGGGGGCGGTTGAAGCTTTCTTT,CATSDLLQGAVEAFF
TRBJ2-2,TRBV10-1,-,once,TGCGCCAGCAGTGAGTCAGCCGCTCCCGGGGAGCTGTTTTTT,CASSESAAPGELFF
TRBJ2-3,TRBV14,-,few,TGTGCCAGCAGCCAAGATAGTGTTAAAAGCGGAACTAGCACAGATACGCAGTATTTT,CASSQDSVKSGTSTDTQYF